The 14 T cell receptor beta chains given below trace back to one sample, sequenced in a study of T cells after yellow fever vaccination (dated by TCRdb to the late 2010s). Library prep was done by 5' RACE. The reads were generated on an Illumina HiSeq 2500. TCRdb reprocessed the public reads (quality trimming at Q25 with fastp, clone calling with MiXCR) and kept in-frame beta chains. Each entry is one CDR3 protein sequence, shown with its most common DNA and genes. The sample yields under 600,000 distinct CDR3 sequences; about 14% were counted once. The ten largest clones add up to over 13% of the sample. The sample's treatment or condition label is to be understood as: live attenuated yellow fever vaccine strain. Specimen: PBMCs, collected on the day of the yellow fever booster vaccination. The receptors stem from a young man who received the YFV17D yellow fever vaccine.

This clonotype was picked up a small number of times. J is TRBJ2-1 and V is TRBV10-3; no firm D call. Germline values: CDR1 ENHRY, CDR2 SYGVKD. This CDR3 spans 15 amino acids. Trimming took 4 bases from V and 0 from J, leaving 10 bases between them. CDR3 sequence reads: CAISGAGSSYNEQFF. The CDR3 nucleotides read TGTGCCATCAGTGGAGCCGGAAGCTCCTACAATGAGCAGTTCTTC.

The V gene is TRBV12-3 or TRBV12-4, the J gene TRBJ1-5, with 9 bases aligning to TRBD1. This CDR3 region has 15 residues. The J segment lost 4 bases and the V segment lost 7 bases, leaving 8 bases of the junction unmatched. CDR3 in amino acids: CASIIGTGKNQPQHF. Written as DNA, the CDR3 is TGTGCCAGCATCATCGGGACAGGGAAAAATCAGCCCCAGCATTTT.

The table lists this clonotype with a few counts. The chain carries TRBV7-9 and TRBJ2-7; TRBD1 matches at 8 bases. Germline assignment: CDR1 SEHNR and CDR2 FQNEAQ (reference sequence). The CDR3 loop spans 17 amino acids. V lost 0 bases to trimming and J lost 6 bases; unmatched junction nucleotides: 13. CDR3 bases: TGTGCCAGCAGCTTAGCCGGGCTGGGACAGGCCTTCTCCGAGCAGTACTTC. Amino acids: CASSLAGLGQAFSEQYF. Based on the CDR3 plus reference TRBV7-9 and TRBJ2-7, the full variable domain is DTGVSQNPRHKITKRGQNVTFRCDPISEHNRLYWYRQTLGQGPEFLTYFQNEAQLEKSRLLSDRFSAERPKGSFSTLEIQRTEQGDSAMYLCASSLAGLGQAFSEQYFGPGTRLTVT.

The V and J genes are TRBV20-1 and TRBJ2-7; unclear D gene. CDR3 length: 14 amino acids. Germline V lookup: CDR1 DFQATT, CDR2 SNEGSKA (reference sequence). V lost 0 bases and J 0 bases, leaving 9 bases between the germline ends. CDR3 residues: CSAREGSLSYEQYF. The CDR3 DNA reads TGCAGTGCTAGAGAGGGTAGCCTCTCCTACGAGCAGTACTTC.

This clonotype was detected many times. The chain couples TRBV27 to TRBJ2-1; 12 nucleotides match TRBD2. Losses at the gene ends were 9 bases for V and 6 bases for J; bases not matched to a gene: 6. CDR1 and CDR2 (germline): MNHEY, SMNVEV (reference sequence). This CDR3 region has 14 residues. CDR3: CASQWTSGINEQFF. The CDR3 coding sequence is TGTGCCAGTCAATGGACTAGCGGGATCAATGAGCAGTTCTTC.

The rearrangement links TRBV6-5 to TRBJ2-5; D is perhaps TRBD2 (5 bases). From germline, CDR1 is MNHEY and CDR2 SVGAGI. Trimming stripped 2 bases from V and 1 base from J, with 8 bases between. The CDR3 sequence is 14 residues long. The CDR3 region is CASSYGGPQETQYF. CDR3 bases: TGTGCCAGCAGTTACGGAGGTCCCCAAGAGACCCAGTACTTC.

J is TRBJ1-1 and V is TRBV12-3 or TRBV12-4; D is perhaps TRBD1 (6 bases). The V end was cut by 6 bases, the J end by 1 base, with 18 bases between. The CDR3 runs to 16 residues. The CDR3 coding sequence is TGTGCCAGCAGACCTACAAAACAGGGTAGGAACACTGAAGCTTTCTTT. As protein: CASRPTKQGRNTEAFF.

This clonotype was recorded a few times. The chain joins TRBV14 to TRBJ1-1, with unresolved D. The V gene's germline CDR1 is SGHDN and CDR2 FVKESK. V was clipped by 7 bases and J by 4 bases, with 13 bases between them. This CDR3 spans 13 amino acids. CDR3 sequence (DNA): TGTGCCAGCACCCTGGTAGAGGGCACTGAAGCTTTCTTT. Protein product: CASTLVEGTEAFF.

This clonotype showed up just a few times. The J gene is TRBJ2-7, the V gene TRBV27; 8 nucleotides line up with TRBD2. CDR1 is MNHEY and CDR2 is SMNVEV in the germline V gene (reference sequence). Trimming took 5 bases from V and 6 from J; bases not matched to a gene: 6. The CDR3 totals 13 residues. In nucleotides, the CDR3 is TGTGCCAGCAGTCCCCTAACTAGCGGCGAGCAGTACTTC. Its protein is CASSPLTSGEQYF.

This rearrangement joins TRBV27 to TRBJ2-4; maybe TRBD1 (5 bases). Germline V gene data show CDR1 as MNHEY and CDR2 as SMNVEV (reference sequence). Trimming pared 5 bases from V and 0 bases from J, leaving 14 bases between. The CDR3 totals 16 residues. The DNA of the CDR3 is TGTGCCAGCAGTCTCCGGACAAACCTAGCCAAAAACATTCAGTACTTC. Its translation: CASSLRTNLAKNIQYF.

This clonotype showed up many times. CDR3 nucleotides: TGCAGTGCTAGAGACCCCTCACCCGCGGGACTAGATCACACAGATACGCAGTATTTT. This encodes CSARDPSPAGLDHTDTQYF. The V call is TRBV20-1, the J call TRBJ2-3; TRBD2 matches 8 bases. CDR3 length: 19 amino acids. The germline V gene has CDR1 DFQATT and CDR2 SNEGSKA (reference sequence). J lost 2 bases, V lost 0 bases, and 16 bases had no gene match.

This clonotype was counted between two and nine times. The J gene is TRBJ2-6, the V gene TRBV10-3; D gene ambiguous. Germline loops: CDR1 ENHRY, CDR2 SYGVKD. The V and J ends lost 8 bases and 2 bases respectively, with 7 bases between them. The CDR3 runs 13 residues. The CDR3 here is CAIQLPGANVLTF. CDR3 nucleotide sequence: TGTGCCATCCAGCTGCCTGGGGCCAACGTCCTGACTTTC.

The V call is TRBV5-1, the J call TRBJ1-2; 9 nucleotides agree with TRBD1. Germline CDR1 SGHRS, CDR2 YFSETQ. The length of the CDR3 is 15 residues. V gave up 4 bases and J gave up 6 bases; unmatched junction bases: 10. The CDR3 sequence is CASSAALGTGNGYTF. CDR3 in DNA: TGCGCCAGCAGCGCGGCGCTTGGGACAGGGAATGGCTACACCTTC.

The chain carries TRBV11-2 and TRBJ1-2; the match to TRBD1 covers 8 bases. V lost 1 base to trimming and J lost 6 bases; unmatched junction nucleotides: 7. In germline, CDR1 is SGHAT, CDR2 FQNNGV. CDR3 length: 15 amino acids. The DNA of the CDR3 is TGTGCCAGCAGCTTAGTTGGACAGGGAATAGATGGCTACACCTTC. This sequence encodes CASSLVGQGIDGYTF.